The source of this T cell receptor (beta chain) is a study of early T cells in non-severe SARS-CoV-2 infection. MiXCR was run by TCRdb on the 5' RACE reads, yielding one entry per CDR3 protein. Here the sample spans 70,000 or so distinct CDR3 sequences, roughly a tenth being singletons. The sequencing used whole blood, collected at baseline. This receptor was identified in an adult who was a healthcare worker with PCR-confirmed SARS-CoV-2 infection or an uninfected control (not recorded which).

CDR3 DNA sequence: TGTGCCAGCAGCCATAGAGACAGGAGATATGGCTACACCTTC. Translation: CASSHRDRRYGYTF. The rearrangement links TRBV3-1 to TRBJ1-2; D is possibly TRBD1 (6 bases). Germline CDR1 and CDR2: LGHDT and YNNKEL (reference sequence). The CDR3 consists of 14 residues. With 3 bases removed from V and 5 bases from J, the gap between germline ends came to 13 bases.